Given below is one TCR beta chain in context. This sample was included in a study of blood T cell repertoires in COVID-19. Study background: Sites across the United States, Italy and Spain contributed samples from acute and convalescent COVID-19. Sources were T cells, B-cell-depleted T cells, or PBMCs; the material itself was cDNA or gDNA.

Original methodology: Reference gene primers were amplified, and this amplification served to estimate nucleated cell counts. Clones were read by immunoSEQ multiplex PCR, and TCRdb kept only the in-frame ones, dropping some. V, J and clone size are those of that table, while D and trimming were read from the DNA. The table includes about 160,000 clones, around 77% detected once. Germline CDR1 and CDR2: SGHVS and FQNEAQ. V shed 1 base, J shed 3 bases, and the junction held 8 bases outside the gene matches. The CDR3 is 16 amino acids. Material: peripheral blood. The genes are TRBV7-8 and TRBJ1-1, with 7 bases that match TRBD1. The receptor was isolated from a man between 70 and 80 years old with acute or convalescent COVID-19. For the CDR3, the DNA is TGTGCCAGCAGCTTAGGATTGGGGCAGGGGGACACTGAAGCTTTCTTT. Protein: CASSLGLGQGDTEAFF. The full variable domain, in which reference TRBV7-8 and TRBJ1-1 provide the parts outside the CDR3, is GAGVSQSPRYKVAKRGQDVALRCDPISGHVSLFWYQQALGQGPEFLTYFQNEAQLDKSGLPSDRFFAERPEGSVSTLKIQRTQQEDSAVYLCASSLGLGQGDTEAFFGQGTRLTVV.